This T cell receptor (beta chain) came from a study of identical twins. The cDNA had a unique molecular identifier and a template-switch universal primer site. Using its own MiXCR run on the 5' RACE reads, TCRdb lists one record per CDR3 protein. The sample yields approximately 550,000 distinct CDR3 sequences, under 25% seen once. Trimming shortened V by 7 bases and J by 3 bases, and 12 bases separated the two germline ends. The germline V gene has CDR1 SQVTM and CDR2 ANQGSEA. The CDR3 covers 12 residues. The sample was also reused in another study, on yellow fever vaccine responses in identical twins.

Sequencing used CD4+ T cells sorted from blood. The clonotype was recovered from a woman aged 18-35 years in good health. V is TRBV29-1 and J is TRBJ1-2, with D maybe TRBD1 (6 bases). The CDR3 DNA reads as TGCAGCGCCATGACAGGCTACTATGGCTACACCTTC. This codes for CSAMTGYYGYTF.